This T cell receptor beta chain derives from a study of T-cell memory formation after mild COVID-19. Per the germline V gene, CDR1 is SGHDN and CDR2 is FVKESK. With 1 base removed from V and 7 bases from J, the gap between germline ends came to 17 bases. This CDR3 is 16 amino acids long. Notes on the study in general: That cross-reactive memory joined was suggested by some responding clones appearing in pre-infection memory.

A few counts support this clonotype. Its antigen is currently unknown. TCRdb reprocessed the 5' RACE reads with MiXCR, giving one entry per CDR3 protein. In the table there are a few hundred thousand distinct CDR3 sequences, approximately 15% of which are singletons. This sequence originates from a man aged 18 to 30 who had mild COVID-19 (a few samples of this study predate the infection). Cell type and time point are not known. The rearrangement joins TRBV14 to TRBJ2-1, with D perhaps given as TRBD1 or TRBD2 (5 bases each). The sequenced sample was PBMCs or a T cell subset sorted from them (not recorded which). CDR3 in amino acids: CASSQGAGRVWNEQFF. For the CDR3, the DNA is TGTGCCAGCAGCCAAGGGGCAGGGCGGGTCTGGAATGAGCAGTTCTTC.